This T cell receptor beta chain was recorded in a study of response to subunit inactivated influenza vaccine (dated by TCRdb to 2016 to 2019). With respect to the entire study: Deep quantitative profiling of the T cell receptor repertoire was used in the study to follow responses to a trivalent subunit inactivated influenza vaccine.

CDR1 and CDR2 (MNHEY, SVGEGT) derive from the germline V gene. V drops 7 bases and J drops 9 bases, leaving 15 bases in between. The CDR3, cysteine through phenylalanine, is 13 amino acids long. The only DNA kept is the CDR3, 39 bases in frame from the first base. Points the paper makes about the study in general: According to the authors, only a limited number of new T cells may be recruited by each seasonal influenza vaccination.

This clonotype was seen a handful of times. The specificity of this receptor is unknown. Base-call qualities are not available, and no considerably larger clone is one nucleotide away. Library method: RT-PCR. Sequencing instrument: Illumina HiSeq 2500. The public reads were reanalyzed by TCRdb: fastp trimming at Q25, MiXCR alignment, in-frame beta chains only. For every CDR3 protein sequence, its rows merge into one entry that carries the most common genes and DNA. The sample records 800,000 or so distinct CDR3 sequences, 21% of which are singletons. Roughly 10% of the sample is in the top ten clones. The rearranged chain carries TRBV6-2 or TRBV6-3 and TRBJ2-2; the D gene is possibly TRBD2, with 5 bases matching. This clonotype was sampled from a man aged 45-65 years who received an inactivated influenza vaccine. Donor details come from another sample of the same person, matched by shared clones. This specimen consisted of PBMCs from blood, obtained 5 to 6 days after vaccination. Read as DNA, the sequence is TGTGCCAGCACCACCCCCGCGGGTAGGGAGCTGTTTTTT. This translates into CASTTPAGRELFF.